These 19 T cell receptor beta chains were sequenced from one sample in a study of spatial heterogeneity in lung cancer. Described time point: sample taken at primary tumor resection. Unsorted whole RNA of tumor, nontumor lung or frozen PBMC was sequenced. TCRdb used MiXCR to reprocess the 5' RACE reads, holding one entry per CDR3 protein. The sample contains over 90,000 distinct CDR3 sequences, 7% to 9% of which appear only once. Here the sequenced sample was PBMCs, taken at surgery. The source of these receptors is a male donor with early-stage non-small cell lung cancer.

Only a few counts were recorded for this clonotype. The rearrangement uses TRBV7-8 and TRBJ2-1; no firm D call. The germline V and J ends were trimmed by 5 bases and 2 bases, with 7 bases remaining between them. In germline, CDR1 is SGHVS, CDR2 FQNEAQ. The length of the CDR3 is 13 residues. The CDR3 DNA sequence: TGTGCCAGCAGCAAGGACCCCTACAATGAGCAGTTCTTC. It specifies CASSKDPYNEQFF.

This clonotype was recorded many times. The chain is built from TRBV5-1 and TRBJ1-2; D is unresolved. The germline gives CDR1 SGHRS, CDR2 YFSETQ. The V end lost 7 bases, the J end lost 2 bases, and 15 bases lay between the germline ends. The CDR3 extends over 14 amino acids. The CDR3 nucleotides read TGCGCCAGCTCGCAGGAAAGGGCGAACTATGGCTACACCTTC. Amino acids: CASSQERANYGYTF.

The rearrangement uses TRBV7-9 and TRBJ2-7; 9 nucleotides align to TRBD2. The CDR3 runs to 15 residues. The J segment lost 1 base and the V segment lost 7 bases, leaving 8 bases of the junction unmatched. The germline gives CDR1 SEHNR, CDR2 FQNEAQ (reference sequence). The CDR3 loop is CASNPAGGGSYEQYF. The CDR3 bases are TGTGCCAGCAATCCAGCGGGAGGTGGGTCCTACGAGCAGTACTTC.

This clonotype was detected a few times. The chain couples TRBV18 to TRBJ2-2, with a tentative D call TRBD2 (6 bases). Trimming removed 3 bases at V and 2 bases at J, with 7 bases between. Looked up from germline, CDR1 is KGHSH and CDR2 is LQKENI. CDR3 length: 14 residues. CDR3 sequence: CASSPGGNTGELFF. Here the CDR3 DNA reads TGTGCCAGCTCACCGGGAGGAAACACCGGGGAGCTGTTTTTT.

This clonotype came up many times. The V and J genes are TRBV11-1 and TRBJ2-1; 11 nucleotides line up with TRBD2. Germline V gives CDR1 SGHAT, CDR2 FQDESV (reference sequence). This CDR3 contains 16 residues. After removal of 5 bases from V and 3 bases from J, the junction contained 6 bases not matched to a gene. In nucleotides, the CDR3 is TGTGCCAGCAGCCTCCTAGGACTAGCGGGCTACAATGAGCAGTTCTTC. It codes for CASSLLGLAGYNEQFF.

This sequence joins TRBV29-1 and TRBJ1-1; D perhaps matches TRBD1 (6 bases). The CDR3 is 14 amino acids. Germline CDR1 reads SQVTM; CDR2 reads ANQGSEA. Between the trimmed V and J ends, which lost 1 base and 7 bases, there was a span of 16 bases. CDR3 DNA: TGCAGCGTTGAAGGGGGGCAGGGGATAAGTGAAGCTTTCTTT. Translated, it gives CSVEGGQGISEAFF.

This clonotype was observed at least ten times. The chain carries TRBV5-4 and TRBJ2-5; 11 nucleotides match TRBD2. J gave up 4 bases and V 5 bases, and 10 bases lay outside the gene matches. The length of the CDR3 is 16 residues. CDR1 and CDR2 from the germline V gene are SGHNT and YYREEE (reference sequence). CDR3 sequence (DNA): TGTGCCAGCAGTCTTATAGCGGGGGGGCCGCGAGAGACCCAGTACTTC. It encodes CASSLIAGGPRETQYF. The full variable domain, in which reference TRBV5-4 and TRBJ2-5 provide the parts outside the CDR3, is ETGVTQSPTHLIKTRGQQVTLRCSSQSGHNTVSWYQQALGQGPQFIFQYYREEENGRGNFPPRFSGLQFPNYSSELNVNALELDDSALYLCASSLIAGGPRETQYFGPGTRLLVL.

V and J are TRBV28 and TRBJ2-7; TRBD2 matches 7 bases. This CDR3 contains 14 residues. Germline V lookup: CDR1 MDHEN, CDR2 SYDVKM. J gave up 4 bases and V 6 bases, and 9 bases lay outside the gene matches. For the CDR3, the DNA is TGTGCCAGCAGACCCGGGACTAATAAGTACGAGCAGTACTTC. This translates into CASRPGTNKYEQYF.

This clonotype was detected only a few times. This sequence joins TRBV19 and TRBJ2-7, with D possibly matching TRBD2 (5 bases). The V end lost 6 bases, the J end lost 3 bases, and 15 bases lay between the germline ends. Germline V gene data show CDR1 as LNHDA and CDR2 as SQIVND (reference sequence). The CDR3 is made up of 14 amino acids. CDR3 protein: CASSYTARGYEQYF. CDR3 coding DNA: TGTGCCAGTAGCTACACGGCCCGGGGCTACGAGCAGTACTTC.

This clonotype was seen at least ten times. The chain couples TRBV7-2 to TRBJ2-7; D uncertain. The CDR3 spans 11 residues. Germline V CDR1 and CDR2: SGHTA, FQGNSA. V was trimmed by 1 base and J by 7 bases, leaving 5 bases between them. CDR3 in DNA: TGTGCCAGCAGCTTAGTCGGGGAGCAGTACTTC. Translated: CASSLVGEQYF.

This clonotype came up a few times. The rearrangement uses TRBV18 and TRBJ2-2; D is tentatively TRBD1 or TRBD2 (5 bases each). Trimming pared 2 bases from V and 7 bases from J, leaving 23 bases between. This CDR3 region has 18 residues. CDR1 KGHSH and CDR2 LQKENI come from the germline V gene. The CDR3 DNA reads TGTGCCAGCTCACCAAACTCAATCGTCCGAGGGGCCGACGGGGAGCTGTTTTTT. Encoded protein: CASSPNSIVRGADGELFF.

This clonotype appeared many times. V usage is TRBV29-1 and J usage is TRBJ2-5; 14 nucleotides match TRBD2. CDR3 size: 14 residues. J gave up 5 bases and V 6 bases, and 5 bases lay outside the gene matches. Germline V lookup: CDR1 SQVTM, CDR2 ANQGSEA. DNA for the CDR3: TGCAGCGTATGGACTAGCGGGAGGTCGGAGACCCAGTACTTC. Its protein product is CSVWTSGRSETQYF.

This clonotype was detected only a few times. This chain's CDR3 is CASSKTTPGADTQYF. CDR3 coding DNA: TGTGCCAGCAGCAAAACAACCCCAGGGGCAGATACGCAGTATTTT. The J gene is TRBJ2-3, the V gene TRBV11-1, with a possible D match to TRBD1 (6 bases). V dropped 5 bases and J dropped 4 bases, with 16 bases sitting between them. The CDR3 is 15 amino acids. Germline V CDR1 and CDR2: SGHAT, FQDESV (reference sequence).

This clonotype showed up just a few times. The chain employs TRBV20-1 and TRBJ2-7, with D uncertain. The CDR3 totals 15 residues. Germline loops: CDR1 DFQATT, CDR2 SNEGSKA (reference sequence). The germline V and J ends were trimmed by 1 base and 2 bases, with 15 bases remaining between them. CDR3 DNA sequence: TGCAGTGCTAGAGCCCCTTCCGGGTCTACCTACGAGCAGTACTTC. Its translation: CSARAPSGSTYEQYF.

The chain is built from TRBV5-1 and TRBJ2-1; 13 bases match TRBD2. Germline V CDR1 and CDR2: SGHRS, YFSETQ. V was clipped by 1 base and J by 6 bases; unmatched bases: 1. The CDR3 extends over 15 amino acids. The CDR3 sequence: CASSLTSGRANEQFF. The CDR3 region has the DNA TGCGCCAGCAGCTTGACTAGCGGGAGGGCCAATGAGCAGTTCTTC.

This clonotype was seen repeatedly, ten times or more. J is TRBJ2-2 and V is TRBV29-1; D is possibly TRBD2 (5 bases). Trimming took off 6 bases at V and 0 bases at J, with 11 bases between the two ends. Germline lookup yields CDR1 SQVTM and CDR2 ANQGSEA. The CDR3 is 14 amino acids. Written as DNA, the CDR3 is TGCAGCGTAGCGGTCCAAGCGAACACCGGGGAGCTGTTTTTT. Its translation is CSVAVQANTGELFF.

There are a few counts of this clonotype. The chain combines TRBV19 with TRBJ2-1, with D tentatively TRBD2 (5 bases). V dropped 5 bases and J dropped 2 bases, with 10 bases sitting between them. The CDR3 consists of 14 residues. The germline V gene has CDR1 LNHDA and CDR2 SQIVND (reference sequence). In DNA form, the CDR3 reads TGTGCCAGTAGTGACTATAAAACCTACAATGAGCAGTTCTTC. The encoded protein is CASSDYKTYNEQFF.

This clonotype was counted at least ten times. The V gene is TRBV11-2, the J gene TRBJ1-1; no clear D. The CDR3 has 13 amino acids. Germline V gene sequence: CDR1 SGHAT, CDR2 FQNNGV. V was pared by 5 bases and J by 4 bases, with 11 bases between. The CDR3 loop reads CASSPRPGTEAFF. CDR3 bases: TGTGCCAGCAGCCCCCGGCCGGGCACTGAAGCTTTCTTT. Full variable domain (remainder filled in from reference TRBV11-2 and TRBJ1-1): EAGVAQSPRYKIIEKRQSVAFWCNPISGHATLYWYQQILGQGPKLLIQFQNNGVVDDSQLPKDRFSAERLKGVDSTLKIQPAKLEDSAVYLCASSPRPGTEAFFGQGTRLTVV.

This clonotype was observed many times. The chain employs TRBV7-2 and TRBJ2-7; perhaps TRBD2 as D (6 bases). This CDR3 comprises 17 residues. Trimming removed 2 bases at V and 0 bases at J, with 17 bases between. Germline assignment: CDR1 SGHTA and CDR2 FQGNSA. The CDR3: CASSLRTPGVFSYEQYF. The CDR3 DNA reads as TGTGCCAGCAGCTTAAGGACCCCGGGGGTCTTCTCCTACGAGCAGTACTTC.